This TCR beta chain stems from a study of control samples from healthy donors and cancer patients. V was pared by 2 bases and J by 5 bases, with 18 bases of the junction left unmatched. The CDR3 contains 19 residues. Germline CDR1 is SGDLS and CDR2 is YYNGEE. TCRdb's table, derived via immunoSEQ multiplex PCR, lists solely in-frame clones and lacks some. Among roughly 150,000 clones, about 91% were seen once, and the ten largest hold around 1.6%. This clonotype was sampled from a man younger than 35 in good health. Sequenced material: blood. The genes are TRBV9 and TRBJ1-1; 10 bases map to TRBD1. This CDR3 reads CASSVRAGTGVGVWTEAFF. The CDR3 DNA sequence: TGTGCCAGCAGCGTGCGTGCCGGGACAGGGGTAGGGGTATGGACTGAAGCTTTCTTT.